This T cell receptor (beta chain) was observed in a study of blood T cell repertoires in COVID-19. For the study at large: Sources were T cells, B-cell-depleted T cells, or PBMCs; the material itself was cDNA or gDNA.

The germline V gene has CDR1 SGHTA and CDR2 FQGNSA. The CDR3 sequence is 13 residues long. V was clipped by 0 bases and J by 4 bases, with 7 bases between them. Original handling: Estimates of nucleated cell counts were drawn from the amplification of reference gene primers. The repertoire was sequenced with immunoSEQ multiplex PCR; TCRdb's copy has only in-frame clones and lacks some. D and trimming come from the DNA, and the V and J calls and clone size come from that table. The sample has 90,000 or so clones, roughly 89% seen once; the top ten hold roughly 5.2%. V gene TRBV7-2 combines with J gene TRBJ2-7; D is ambiguous. The source of this sequence is a woman aged 80 or over with active COVID-19. The sample taken for sequencing was peripheral blood. The CDR3 bases are TGTGCCAGCAGCTTAGCAGTAGCATACGAGCAGTACTTC. Protein: CASSLAVAYEQYF.